Following are 19 T cell receptor beta chains from one sample sequenced in a study of metastatic and nonmetastatic thyroid tumors (dated by TCRdb to 2019 to 2021). None of the patients had been given any treatment before thyroid surgery. The library was made by PCR. This sample was sequenced with an Illumina HiSeq 4000. TCRdb took the public reads, trimmed them with fastp at Q25, ran MiXCR for clone calling and kept in-frame beta chains. This sample lists some 19,000 clones; less than 35% were detected once. The ten largest make up roughly 13% of the sample. Sequencing was performed on tumor tissue. All receptors derive from a female donor with papillary thyroid cancer or a benign thyroid nodule (not recorded which). Some clones in this sample may be carry-over from other donors' samples.

The chain joins TRBV6-1 to TRBJ1-3, with D possibly matching TRBD1 (6 bases). V was clipped by 6 bases and J by 8 bases, with 20 bases between them. The CDR3 spans 15 residues. The V gene's germline CDR1 is MNHNS and CDR2 SASEGT. The CDR3 region is CASSTPGGTWDTIYF. Written as DNA, the CDR3 is TGTGCCAGCAGCACCCCTGGAGGGACATGGGACACCATATATTTT.

V is TRBV5-4 and J is TRBJ1-6; TRBD1 matches 11 bases. Germline V gives CDR1 SGHNT, CDR2 YYREEE (reference sequence). The trim removed 4 bases at V and 9 bases at J, leaving 6 bases unmatched. The CDR3 contains 15 residues. The CDR3 is CASSGTGGTPSPLHF. The CDR3 DNA is TGTGCCAGCAGCGGGACAGGGGGGACGCCTTCACCCCTCCACTTT. Drawing the rest from reference TRBV5-4 and TRBJ1-6, the complete variable domain is ETGVTQSPTHLIKTRGQQVTLRCSSQSGHNTVSWYQQALGQGPQFIFQYYREEENGRGNFPPRFSGLQFPNYSSELNVNALELDDSALYLCASSGTGGTPSPLHFGNGTRLTVT.

This clone was observed a few times. The chain has TRBV3-1 and TRBJ2-7; no clear D gene. Germline assignment: CDR1 LGHDT and CDR2 YNNKEL (reference sequence). Trimming removed 4 bases from V and 3 bases from J, with 4 bases in between. This CDR3 comprises 11 residues. This CDR3 reads CASSRYYEQYF. The CDR3 DNA reads TGTGCCAGCAGCCGGTACTACGAGCAGTACTTC.

Within the sample, this clone is medium-sized (0.01 to 0.1%). The chain carries TRBV7-8 and TRBJ1-1; 8 nucleotides match TRBD1. Losses at the gene ends were 5 bases for V and 4 bases for J; bases not matched to a gene: 6. This CDR3 has 14 amino acids. In germline, CDR1 is SGHVS, CDR2 FQNEAQ. CDR3 protein: CASSRTTGGTEAFF. The DNA for the CDR3 is TGTGCCAGCAGCCGTACTACAGGGGGCACTGAAGCTTTCTTT.

V is TRBV6-1 and J is TRBJ2-6; maybe TRBD1 (5 bases). Germline CDR1 and CDR2: MNHNS and SASEGT. The V and J ends lost 6 bases and 3 bases respectively, with 12 bases between them. The CDR3 runs to 15 residues. In DNA form, the CDR3 reads TGTGCCAGCAGCCCCCAGGGCGATGGGGCCAACGTCCTGACTTTC. It yields the protein CASSPQGDGANVLTF.

The chain recombines TRBV5-1 with TRBJ1-6; 10 positions agree with TRBD1. The CDR3 runs to 15 residues. Germline V lookup: CDR1 SGHRS, CDR2 YFSETQ. With V trimmed by 4 bases and J by 7 bases, 5 bases remained unmatched. The CDR3 coding sequence is TGCGCCAGCAGCACCCGGACAGGGGGGAATTCACCCCTCCACTTT. Translation: CASSTRTGGNSPLHF.

V usage is TRBV19 and J usage is TRBJ1-4; perhaps TRBD1 as D (5 bases). The CDR3 totals 14 residues. CDR1 and CDR2 (germline): LNHDA, SQIVND (reference sequence). Trimming left V 5 bases short and J 5 bases short, with 12 bases between. The CDR3 here is CASSAGLPNEKLFF. CDR3 nucleotide sequence: TGTGCCAGTAGTGCGGGACTGCCGAATGAAAAACTGTTTTTT.

The V and J genes are TRBV20-1 and TRBJ2-3; D perhaps matches TRBD2 (6 bases). The CDR3 has 15 amino acids. Germline values: CDR1 DFQATT, CDR2 SNEGSKA (reference sequence). V was pared by 0 bases and J by 3 bases, with 13 bases between. CDR3 nucleotide sequence: TGCAGTGCTAGAGATAGGCGGGATCGGACAGATACGCAGTATTTT. Its translation: CSARDRRDRTDTQYF.

The chain has TRBV30 and TRBJ1-2, with D possibly matching TRBD1 (6 bases). The CDR3 has 12 residues. Germline lookup yields CDR1 GTSNPN and CDR2 SVGIG (reference sequence). V lost 2 bases to trimming and J lost 5 bases, with 9 bases between them. DNA for the CDR3: TGTGCCTGGAGTTCACAGGGTTATGGCTACACCTTC. Amino acids: CAWSSQGYGYTF.

In its sample, this clone ranks as medium-sized. The chain uses TRBV6-1 and TRBJ2-7, with 7 bases that match TRBD2. CDR1 and CDR2 (germline): MNHNS, SASEGT. With V trimmed by 6 bases and J by 0 bases, 2 bases remained unmatched. The CDR3 has 13 residues. The CDR3 coding sequence is TGTGCCAGCAGGCGGACTAGCTCCTACGAGCAGTACTTC. This codes for CASRRTSSYEQYF.

In its sample, this clone ranks as medium-sized. V gene TRBV19 combines with J gene TRBJ1-2, with D maybe TRBD1 (5 bases). Looked up from germline, CDR1 is LNHDA and CDR2 is SQIVND (reference sequence). The CDR3 consists of 16 residues. Trimming left V 5 bases short and J 5 bases short, with 21 bases between. The CDR3 nucleotides are TGTGCCAGTAGTGCAGGGAACAGTGCCGCCCCTTATGGCTACACCTTC. Amino acid sequence: CASSAGNSAAPYGYTF.

V gene TRBV5-1 combines with J gene TRBJ1-1, with no clear D. Trimming shortened V by 1 base and J by 1 base, and 11 bases separated the two germline ends. CDR1 SGHRS and CDR2 YFSETQ come from the germline V gene. The CDR3 sequence is 15 residues long. Here the CDR3 DNA reads TGCGCCAGCAGCTTGTCGTGGTTCGGGAACACTGAAGCTTTCTTT. Its protein is CASSLSWFGNTEAFF.

This clone was seen a handful of times. This chain joins TRBV6-2 or TRBV6-3 and TRBJ2-7; D possibly corresponds to TRBD1 (5 bases). The CDR3 totals 15 residues. V shed 10 bases and J shed 3 bases, with 22 bases lying between them. In germline, CDR1 is MNHEY, CDR2 SVGEGT. The CDR3 reads CATSIQGSTYYEQYF. The CDR3 DNA sequence: TGTGCCACCTCAATTCAGGGATCGACTTACTACGAGCAGTACTTC.

This clone was counted between two and nine times. V gene TRBV6-6 combines with J gene TRBJ2-1, with D possibly called TRBD1 or TRBD2 (5 bases each). Trimming left V 3 bases short and J 4 bases short, with 10 bases between. This CDR3 region has 14 residues. The germline V gene has CDR1 MNHNY and CDR2 SVGAGI (reference sequence). CDR3 amino acids: CASSYNGAYNEQFF. The CDR3, as DNA: TGTGCCAGCAGTTATAACGGGGCATACAATGAGCAGTTCTTC.

This chain links TRBV7-8 with TRBJ2-1, with 14 bases that match TRBD2. The V segment lost 9 bases and the J segment 6 bases; nucleotides outside the gene matches: 7. Germline loops: CDR1 SGHVS, CDR2 FQNEAQ. The CDR3 extends over 15 amino acids. For the CDR3, the DNA is TGTGCCAGTAATACCGGACTAGCGGGAGGCAATGAGCAGTTCTTC. Translation: CASNTGLAGGNEQFF.

The chain carries TRBV5-6 and TRBJ2-6; weak D call: TRBD2 (5 bases). V gave up 0 bases and J gave up 0 bases, with 7 bases separating them. The CDR3 covers 16 residues. Germline V gene sequence: CDR1 SGHDT, CDR2 YYEEEE. In DNA form, the CDR3 reads TGTGCCAGCAGCTTGGTCGGGGACTCTGGGGCCAACGTCCTGACTTTC. It is translated as CASSLVGDSGANVLTF.

This clone came up a few times. The chain combines TRBV27 with TRBJ1-2; D is unclear. This CDR3 comprises 16 residues. V lost 1 base, J lost 1 base, and 13 bases lay in between. The germline V gene has CDR1 MNHEY and CDR2 SMNVEV (reference sequence). CDR3 coding DNA: TGTGCCAGCAGTTTATACTGGTCGGGCGGTAACTATGGCTACACCTTC. This translates into CASSLYWSGGNYGYTF.

This clone was seen once. The chain links TRBV5-1 to TRBJ1-1; D not certain. Germline CDR1 and CDR2: SGHRS and YFSETQ. The CDR3 totals 17 residues. The germline V and J ends were trimmed by 0 bases and 0 bases, with 15 bases remaining between them. The CDR3 loop is CASSLVLGGGMNTEAFF. CDR3 DNA sequence: TGCGCCAGCAGCTTGGTGCTCGGAGGCGGTATGAACACTGAAGCTTTCTTT.

This clone was recorded a few times. The chain is built from TRBV27 and TRBJ2-6; tentatively, D is TRBD2 (5 bases). This CDR3 has 16 residues. The germline CDR1 and CDR2 sequences are MNHEY and SMNVEV (reference sequence). V lost 2 bases and J 1 base, leaving 9 bases between the germline ends. The CDR3 region is CASSLTRGSGANVLTF. The CDR3 DNA reads TGTGCCAGCAGTTTAACGCGCGGGTCTGGGGCCAACGTCCTGACTTTC. Looking up the rest from reference TRBV27 and TRBJ2-6 gives the full variable domain: EAQVTQNPRYLITVTGKKLTVTCSQNMNHEYMSWYRQDPGLGLRQIYYSMNVEVTDKGDVPEGYKVSRKEKRNFPLILESPSPNQTSLYFCASSLTRGSGANVLTFGAGSRLTVL.